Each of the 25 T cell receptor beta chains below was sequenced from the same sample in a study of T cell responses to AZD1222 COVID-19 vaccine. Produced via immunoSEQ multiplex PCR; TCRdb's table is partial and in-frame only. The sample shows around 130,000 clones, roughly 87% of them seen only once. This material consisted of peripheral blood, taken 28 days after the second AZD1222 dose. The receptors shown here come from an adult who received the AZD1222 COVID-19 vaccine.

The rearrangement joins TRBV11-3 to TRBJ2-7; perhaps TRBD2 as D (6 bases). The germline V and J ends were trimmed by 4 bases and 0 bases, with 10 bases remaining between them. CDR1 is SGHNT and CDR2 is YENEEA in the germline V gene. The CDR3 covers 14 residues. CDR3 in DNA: TGTGCCAGCAGCTCCCCGCGGGACTCCTACGAGCAGTACTTC. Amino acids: CASSSPRDSYEQYF.

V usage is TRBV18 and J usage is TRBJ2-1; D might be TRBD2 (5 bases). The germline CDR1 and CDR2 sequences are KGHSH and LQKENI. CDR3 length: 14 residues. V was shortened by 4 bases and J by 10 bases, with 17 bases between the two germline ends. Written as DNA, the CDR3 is TGTGCCAGCTCACTCATCGGCCCAGAGCGGGAGCAGTTCTTC. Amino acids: CASSLIGPEREQFF.

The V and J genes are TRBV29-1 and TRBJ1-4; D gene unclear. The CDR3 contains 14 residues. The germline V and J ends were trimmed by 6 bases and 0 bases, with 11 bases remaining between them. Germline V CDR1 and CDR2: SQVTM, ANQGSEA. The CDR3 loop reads CSVRGPATNEKLFF. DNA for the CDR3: TGCAGCGTCCGCGGCCCTGCAACTAATGAAAAACTGTTTTTT.

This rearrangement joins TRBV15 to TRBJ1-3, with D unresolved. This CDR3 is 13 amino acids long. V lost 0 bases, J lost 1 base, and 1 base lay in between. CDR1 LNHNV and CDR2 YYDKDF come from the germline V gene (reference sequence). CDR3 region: CATSRDSGNTIYF. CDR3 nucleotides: TGTGCCACCAGCAGAGATTCTGGAAACACCATATATTTT.

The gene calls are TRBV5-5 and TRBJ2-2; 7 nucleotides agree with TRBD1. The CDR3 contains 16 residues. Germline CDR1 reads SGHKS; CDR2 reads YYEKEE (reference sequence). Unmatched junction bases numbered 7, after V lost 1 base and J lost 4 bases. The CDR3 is CASSLYRGSGTGELFF. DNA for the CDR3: TGTGCCAGCAGCTTGTACAGGGGCAGTGGCACCGGGGAGCTGTTTTTT.

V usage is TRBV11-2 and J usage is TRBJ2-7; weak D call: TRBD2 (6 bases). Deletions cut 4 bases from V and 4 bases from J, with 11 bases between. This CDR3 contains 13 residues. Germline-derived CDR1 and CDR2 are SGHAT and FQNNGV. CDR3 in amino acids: CASSSQTSYEQYF. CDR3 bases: TGTGCCAGCAGCTCTCAGACTAGTTACGAGCAGTACTTC.

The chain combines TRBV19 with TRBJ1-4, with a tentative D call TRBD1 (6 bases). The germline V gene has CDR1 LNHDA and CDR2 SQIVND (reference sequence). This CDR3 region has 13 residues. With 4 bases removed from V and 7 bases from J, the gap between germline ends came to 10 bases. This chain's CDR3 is CASSNREGEKLFF. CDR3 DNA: TGTGCCAGTAGTAACAGGGAGGGTGAAAAACTGTTTTTT.

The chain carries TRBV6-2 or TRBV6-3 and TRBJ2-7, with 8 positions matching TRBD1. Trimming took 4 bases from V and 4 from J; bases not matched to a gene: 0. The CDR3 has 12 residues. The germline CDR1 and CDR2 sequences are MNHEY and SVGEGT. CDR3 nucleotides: TGTGCCAGCAGTTGGACAGGGTACGAGCAGTACTTC. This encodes CASSWTGYEQYF.

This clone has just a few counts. The CDR3, as DNA: TGTGCCATCAGTGAGGACGGGACATTGTCTTATGGCTACACCTTC. It yields the protein CAISEDGTLSYGYTF. V gene TRBV10-3 combines with J gene TRBJ1-2, with D possibly matching TRBD1 (6 bases). The CDR3 contains 15 residues. The germline V gene encodes CDR1 ENHRY and CDR2 SYGVKD. V was cut by 2 bases and J by 5 bases, with 15 bases left in between.

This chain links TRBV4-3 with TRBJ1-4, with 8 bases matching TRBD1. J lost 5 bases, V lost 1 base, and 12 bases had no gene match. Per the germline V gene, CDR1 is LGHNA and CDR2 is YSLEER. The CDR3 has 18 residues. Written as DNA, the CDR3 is TGCGCCAGCAGCCAAGCACCCGTTAATACAGGGGGGAATGAAAAACTGTTTTTT. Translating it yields CASSQAPVNTGGNEKLFF.

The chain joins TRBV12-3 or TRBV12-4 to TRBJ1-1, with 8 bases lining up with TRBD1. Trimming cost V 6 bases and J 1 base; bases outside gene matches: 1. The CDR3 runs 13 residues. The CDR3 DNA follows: TGTGCCAGCAGGACAGGGGAGAACACTGAAGCTTTCTTT. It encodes CASRTGENTEAFF.

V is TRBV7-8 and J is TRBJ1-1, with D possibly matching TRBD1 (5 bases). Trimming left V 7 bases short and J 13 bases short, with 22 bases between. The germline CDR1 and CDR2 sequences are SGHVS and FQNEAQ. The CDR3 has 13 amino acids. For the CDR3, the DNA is TGTGCCAGCAACCGAGGTGGGGACCTGAAGCTTTTCTTT. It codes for CASNRGGDLKLFF. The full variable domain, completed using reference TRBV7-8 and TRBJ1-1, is GAGVSQSPRYKVAKRGQDVALRCDPISGHVSLFWYQQALGQGPEFLTYFQNEAQLDKSGLPSDRFFAERPEGSVSTLKIQRTQQEDSAVYLCASNRGGDLKLFFGQGTRLTVV.

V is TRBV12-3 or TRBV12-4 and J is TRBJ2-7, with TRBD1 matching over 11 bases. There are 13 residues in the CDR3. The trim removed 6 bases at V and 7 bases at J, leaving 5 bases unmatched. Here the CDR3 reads CASRWTGGDEQYF. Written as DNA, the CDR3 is TGTGCCAGCAGATGGACAGGGGGCGATGAGCAGTACTTC.

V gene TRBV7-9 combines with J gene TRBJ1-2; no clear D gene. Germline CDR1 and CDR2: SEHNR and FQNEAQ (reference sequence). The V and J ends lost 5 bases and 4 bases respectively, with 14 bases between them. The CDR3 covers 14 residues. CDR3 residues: CASSKRQTLYGYTF. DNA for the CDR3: TGTGCCAGCAGCAAAAGACAAACACTCTATGGCTACACCTTC.

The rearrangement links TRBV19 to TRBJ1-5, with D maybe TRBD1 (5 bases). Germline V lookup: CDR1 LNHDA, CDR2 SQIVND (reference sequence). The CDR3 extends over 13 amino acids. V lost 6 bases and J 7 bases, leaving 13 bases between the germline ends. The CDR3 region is CASRSGTNQPQHF. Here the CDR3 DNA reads TGTGCCAGTAGGTCGGGGACGAACCAGCCCCAGCATTTT. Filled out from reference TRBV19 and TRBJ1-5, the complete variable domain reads DGGITQSPKYLFRKEGQNVTLSCEQNLNHDAMYWYRQDPGQGLRLIYYSQIVNDFQKGDIAEGYSVSREKKESFPLTVTSAQKNPTAFYLCASRSGTNQPQHFGDGTRLSIL.

The CDR3 sequence: CSVSPGDYGYTF. In nucleotides, the CDR3 is TGCAGCGTTTCTCCGGGGGATTATGGCTACACCTTC. The V gene is TRBV29-1, the J gene TRBJ1-2; possible D gene TRBD1, 5 bases. V was clipped by 5 bases and J by 5 bases, with 12 bases between them. The CDR3 has 12 residues. Looked up from germline, CDR1 is SQVTM and CDR2 is ANQGSEA.

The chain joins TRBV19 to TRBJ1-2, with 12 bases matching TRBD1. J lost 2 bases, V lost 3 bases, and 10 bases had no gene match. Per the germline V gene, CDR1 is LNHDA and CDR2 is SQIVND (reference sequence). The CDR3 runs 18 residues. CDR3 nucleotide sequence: TGTGCCAGTAGTATTGTCTCAGCGGGACAGGGGGCGAACTATGGCTACACCTTC. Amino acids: CASSIVSAGQGANYGYTF.

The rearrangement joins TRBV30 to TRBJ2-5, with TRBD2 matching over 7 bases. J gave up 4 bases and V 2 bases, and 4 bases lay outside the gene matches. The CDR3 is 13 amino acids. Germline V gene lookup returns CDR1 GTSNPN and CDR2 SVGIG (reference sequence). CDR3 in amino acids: CAWSPTSPETQYF. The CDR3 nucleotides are TGTGCCTGGAGTCCGACTAGCCCAGAGACCCAGTACTTC. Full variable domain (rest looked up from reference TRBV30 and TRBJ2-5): SQTIHQWPATLVQPVGSPLSLECTVEGTSNPNLYWYRQAAGRGLQLLFYSVGIGQISSEVPQNLSASRPQDRQFILSSKKLLLSDSGFYLCAWSPTSPETQYFGPGTRLLVL.

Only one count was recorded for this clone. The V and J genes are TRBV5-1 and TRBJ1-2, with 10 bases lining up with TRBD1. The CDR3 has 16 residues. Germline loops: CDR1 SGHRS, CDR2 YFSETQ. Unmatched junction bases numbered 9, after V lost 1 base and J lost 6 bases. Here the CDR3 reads CASSLLGDRGLDGYTF. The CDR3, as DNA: TGCGCCAGCAGCTTGCTGGGGGACAGGGGTCTAGATGGCTACACCTTC.

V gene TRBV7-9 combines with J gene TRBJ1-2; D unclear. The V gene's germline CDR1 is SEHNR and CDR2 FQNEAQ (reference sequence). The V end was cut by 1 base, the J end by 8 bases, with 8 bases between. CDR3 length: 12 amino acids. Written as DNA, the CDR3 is TGTGCCAGCAGCTTAGAAGCCAGGGGCTACACCTTC. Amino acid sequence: CASSLEARGYTF.

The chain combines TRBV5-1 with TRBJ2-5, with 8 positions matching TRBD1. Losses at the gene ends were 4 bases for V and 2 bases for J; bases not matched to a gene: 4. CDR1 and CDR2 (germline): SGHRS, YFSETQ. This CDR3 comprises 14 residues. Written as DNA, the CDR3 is TGCGCCAGCAGCAGACAGGGGACACAAGAGACCCAGTACTTC. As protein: CASSRQGTQETQYF.

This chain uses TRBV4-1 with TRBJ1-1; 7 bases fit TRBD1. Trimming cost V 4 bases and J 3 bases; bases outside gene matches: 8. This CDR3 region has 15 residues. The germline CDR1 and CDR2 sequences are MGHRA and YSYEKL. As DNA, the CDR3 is TGCGCCAGCAGCCGGCGAACCCAGGGGGACACTGAAGCTTTCTTT. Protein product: CASSRRTQGDTEAFF.

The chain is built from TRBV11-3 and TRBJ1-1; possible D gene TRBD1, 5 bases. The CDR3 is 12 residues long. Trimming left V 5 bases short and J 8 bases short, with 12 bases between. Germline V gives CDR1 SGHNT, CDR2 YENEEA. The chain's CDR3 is CASSQAGTEAFF. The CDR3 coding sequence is TGTGCCAGCAGCCAAGCCGGGACGGAAGCTTTCTTT. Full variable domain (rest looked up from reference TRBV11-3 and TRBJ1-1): EAGVVQSPRYKIIEKKQPVAFWCNPISGHNTLYWYLQNLGQGPELLIRYENEEAVDDSQLPKDRFSAERLKGVDSTLKIQPAELGDSAVYLCASSQAGTEAFFGQGTRLTVV.

CDR3 nucleotides: TGTGCCAGCAGCTTGAGGACAGGGGAGACCCAGTACTTC. Translation gives CASSLRTGETQYF. This chain connects TRBV5-4 to TRBJ2-5; 8 bases map to TRBD1. V trimming: 1 base; J trimming: 5 bases; junction bases outside the gene matches: 1. The CDR3 has 13 residues. CDR1 is SGHNT and CDR2 is YYREEE in the germline V gene (reference sequence).

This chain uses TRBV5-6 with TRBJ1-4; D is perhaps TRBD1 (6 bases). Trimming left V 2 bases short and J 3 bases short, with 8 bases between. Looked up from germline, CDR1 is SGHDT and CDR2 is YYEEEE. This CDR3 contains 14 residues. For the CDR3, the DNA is TGTGCCAGCAGCTTAGGGGGTCCTAATGAAAAACTGTTTTTT. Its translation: CASSLGGPNEKLFF.